The 16 T cell receptor beta chains below were found in one sample sequenced in a study of tumor-infiltrating lymphocytes in primary liver carcinoma. Each 20-30 mg portion of unsorted bulk tissue served as the source for co-extraction of RNA and DNA. A constant-region primer served to make TCR beta cDNA from about 0.5 ug total RNA. Three nested multiplex PCR rounds, a slightly modified ARM-PCR, produced the libraries for TCR beta. The opening two PCR rounds, about 11 cycles each, paired TRBV1-TRBV30 forward primers with a C-beta reverse primer. TCRdb processed the multiplex PCR reads anew with MiXCR; each CDR3 protein has one entry. The sample includes 90,000 to 100,000 distinct CDR3 sequences, more than 60% of them seen just once. The material sequenced was liver tumor tissue from sampling region 5. Subset reported: tumor region T5, tumor centre. These receptors all stem from a woman aged 55-70 years with primary liver carcinoma and hepatitis B virus infection.

As for this clonotype: A read error may explain this, as a much larger clone is one base away. This sequence joins TRBV5-8 and TRBJ1-5; 12 bases fit TRBD1. CDR1 is SGHTS, CDR2 YDEGEE, per germline. J was trimmed by 8 bases and V by 4 bases; bases with no gene match: 10. CDR3 size: 16 residues. CDR3: CASSRLGQGALEPQHF. For the CDR3, the DNA is TGTGCCAGCAGCCGACTGGGACAGGGGGCTTTGGAGCCCCAGCATTTT.

On this clonotype itself: A clone one base away is much larger, so this may be a read error. The chain links TRBV28 to TRBJ2-1; D perhaps matches TRBD2 (6 bases). The CDR3 covers 14 residues. In germline, CDR1 is MDHEN, CDR2 SYDVKM. V was clipped by 10 bases and J by 9 bases, with 22 bases between them. The CDR3 nucleotides are TGTGCCACCTCCTTGTCGGGAGTTGCCAGTGAGCAGTTCTTC. This encodes CATSLSGVASEQFF. Full variable domain (remainder filled in from reference TRBV28 and TRBJ2-1): DVKVTQSSRYLVKRTGEKVFLECVQDMDHENMFWYRQDPGLGLRLIYFSYDVKMKEKGDIPEGYSVSREKKERFSLILESASTNQTSMYLCATSLSGVASEQFFGPGTRLTVL.

This chain joins TRBV20-1 and TRBJ1-5, with TRBD1 as a possible D gene (5 bases). The V gene's germline CDR1 is DFQATT and CDR2 SNEGSKA (reference sequence). The V and J ends lost 3 bases and 7 bases respectively, with 19 bases between them. The CDR3 totals 15 residues. The DNA of the CDR3 is TGCAGTGCTAGTCATGATGGGACCCATTACCAGCCCCAGCATTTT. This sequence encodes CSASHDGTHYQPQHF.

To note about this clonotype: At one end, the junction sequence differs from germline, possibly due to a read error. This chain joins TRBV12-3 or TRBV12-4 and TRBJ1-2, with D uncertain. The CDR3 length is 16 residues. Here the CDR3 DNA reads TGTGCCAGCAGTTCTAGAGCAGTCCTCGTTTCTCGTGGCCACACCTTC. Its protein product is CASSSRAVLVSRGHTF.

With regard to this clonotype: Just one base apart from a much larger clone, this may be a read error. The CDR3 loop reads CASRLGARGTHTQYF. The DNA of the CDR3 is TGTGCCAGCCGACTTGGGGCCCGGGGCACACATACGCAGTATTTT. The gene calls are TRBV7-8 and TRBJ2-3, with D possibly called TRBD1 or TRBD2 (5 bases each). The CDR3 is 15 residues long. CDR1 and CDR2 (germline): SGHVS, FQNEAQ.

This clonotype came up once. The conserved closing phenylalanine or tryptophan is absent in this CDR3, likely reflecting a read error. The chain uses TRBV4-1 and TRBJ1-2; 10 bases fit TRBD1. The CDR3 length is 17 residues. Germline lookup yields CDR1 MGHRA and CDR2 YSYEKL. Here the CDR3 DNA reads TGCGCCGGCAGCCAAACCGTTCGACAGGGGGCGTCCTATGGCTACACCATC. Its protein is CAGSQTVRQGASYGYTI.

This chain joins TRBV7-9 and TRBJ2-7; D is ambiguous. In germline, CDR1 is SEHNR, CDR2 FQNEAQ (reference sequence). Trimming took 5 bases from V and 5 from J, leaving 13 bases between them. The CDR3 has 13 residues. CDR3 region: CASSVTPQDEQYF. The CDR3 coding sequence is TGTGCCAGCAGCGTGACACCCCAGGACGAGCAGTACTTC.

This clonotype appeared a few times. The CDR3 does not end in the conserved phenylalanine or tryptophan, so this is likely a read error. The genes are TRBV6-6 and TRBJ1-5; 8 nucleotides match TRBD1. From germline, CDR1 is MNHNY and CDR2 SVGAGI (reference sequence). CDR3 size: 14 residues. CDR3 sequence reads: CASCYQGAGQPQHL. CDR3 DNA: TGTGCCAGCTGTTACCAGGGGGCTGGACAGCCCCAGCATCTT.

Details on this clonotype: Possible read error: a much larger clone is one base away. The rearrangement links TRBV14 to TRBJ1-1; D call uncertain. V was pared by 1 base and J by 6 bases, with 12 bases between. Germline V gives CDR1 SGHDN, CDR2 FVKESK. CDR3 length: 14 amino acids. CDR3 bases: TGTGCCAGCAGCCAAGCGGGGTCGTGGGCTGAAGCTTTCTTT. Amino acid sequence: CASSQAGSWAEAFF. Complete variable domain (other parts from reference TRBV14 and TRBJ1-1): EAGVTQFPSHSVIEKGQTVTLRCDPISGHDNLYWYRRVMGKEIKFLLHFVKESKQDESGMPNNRFLAERTGGTYSTLKVQPAELEDSGVYFCASSQAGSWAEAFFGQGTRLTVV.

The chain carries TRBV10-3 and TRBJ2-7; D could derive from TRBD1 or TRBD2 (5 bases each). CDR1 and CDR2 (germline): ENHRY, SYGVKD. With 6 bases removed from V and 2 bases from J, the gap between germline ends came to 14 bases. The CDR3 extends over 14 amino acids. The DNA of the CDR3 is TGTGCCATCAGGAATTCAGGGAGCACCTACGAGCAGTACTTC. This encodes CAIRNSGSTYEQYF.

This clonotype was picked up one time. A much larger clone sits a single nucleotide away, making a read error possible. The chain joins TRBV12-5 to TRBJ2-1, with a weak D call TRBD2 (6 bases). The CDR3 spans 13 residues. V was shortened by 8 bases and J by 6 bases, with 14 bases between the two germline ends. Germline V CDR1 and CDR2: LGHNT, FRNRAP. DNA for the CDR3: TGTGCTAGTAGCCGAGGGACTCTCAATGAGCAGTTCTTC. Amino acids: CASSRGTLNEQFF.

As for this clonotype: The CDR3 ends on some other residue instead of the conserved phenylalanine or tryptophan, so this is likely a read error. The chain uses TRBV4-2 and TRBJ1-1, with D uncertain. Germline CDR1 reads LGHNA; CDR2 reads YNFKEQ. Trimming stripped 4 bases from V and 4 bases from J, with 19 bases between. CDR3 length: 16 amino acids. CDR3 nucleotide sequence: TGTGCCAGCAGCCCATTGGAAGGTCGGTGGGGCACTGAAGCTTTCTTA. Its translation is CASSPLEGRWGTEAFL.

About this clonotype: This may arise from a read error, as a much more abundant clone is one base away. The chain is built from TRBV7-8 and TRBJ2-3, with a weak D call TRBD1 (6 bases). CDR3 length: 15 residues. CDR1 is SGHVS, CDR2 FQNEAQ, per germline. DNA of the CDR3: TGTGCCGGCAGTAAAGGACAGATGATCTGGGATACGCAGTATTTT. Its protein is CAGSKGQMIWDTQYF.

The count of this clonotype is one. This sequence may be a read error, since a much larger clone differs from it by one base. The chain has TRBV5-4 and TRBJ2-4; maybe TRBD1 (5 bases). From germline, CDR1 is SGHNT and CDR2 YYREEE (reference sequence). The CDR3 extends over 14 amino acids. The CDR3 coding sequence is TGTGCCAGCAGCTTGAAAGGGGTCAAAACCATTCAGTACTTC. Protein product: CASSLKGVKTIQYF.

This clonotype was counted at least ten times. The CDR3 region is CASSRLGQGWAFF. CDR3 DNA sequence: TGTGCCAGCAGCCGCCTGGGACAGGGGTGGGCTTTCTTT. This chain joins TRBV6-5 and TRBJ1-1; 10 nucleotides agree with TRBD1. Germline V gene lookup returns CDR1 MNHEY and CDR2 SVGAGI. The CDR3 spans 13 residues. The V gene end was trimmed by 6 bases and the J gene end by 11 bases; junction bases not matched to a gene: 9.

In its sample, this clonotype was seen a few times. The CDR3 DNA follows: TGTGCCAGCACCGGGGACAGTTATCAGCCCCAGCATTTT. This sequence encodes CASTGDSYQPQHF. The V and J genes are TRBV28 and TRBJ1-5; TRBD1 agrees at 7 bases. Per the germline V gene, CDR1 is MDHEN and CDR2 is SYDVKM. After removal of 7 bases from V and 5 bases from J, the junction contained 5 bases not matched to a gene. There are 13 residues in the CDR3.